This T cell receptor (beta chain) was identified in a study of preoperative IRX-2 immunotherapy in early breast cancer. TCRdb's table, derived via immunoSEQ multiplex PCR, lists solely in-frame clones and lacks some. This sample yields some 42,000 clones, of which 82% are seen a single time; about 1.5% belongs to the top ten. The CDR3 length is 16 residues. Trimming took 6 bases from V and 0 from J; bases not matched to a gene: 8. CDR1 MNHGY and CDR2 SAAAGT come from the germline V gene. The treatment was: preoperative locoregional IRX-2 cytokine immunotherapy. This phase Ib study tested locoregional IRX-2 cytokine immunotherapy given before surgery.

This chain links TRBV6-8 with TRBJ1-5; 7 nucleotides line up with TRBD1. The specimen comprised lymph node tissue, sampled after IRX-2 immunotherapy. This clonotype was obtained from a human donor with breast cancer. This chain's CDR3 is CASRPGTEDSNQPQHF. For the CDR3, the DNA is TGTGCCAGCAGACCGGGGACAGAGGATAGCAATCAGCCCCAGCATTTT.